Reported below is one T cell receptor beta chain. What it binds is unknown. The authors reverse transcribed all of the isolated RNA, so sequencing captured expressed TCRB transcripts. Sequenced by immunoSEQ multiplex PCR; TCRdb stores in-frame clones only, minus some. The table has 200,000 to 250,000 clones, 27% seen once. These data originate in a study of beta chain features in type 1 diabetes. Study conclusions and caveats: Patients with type 1 diabetes carried fewer insertions and had more deletions at their VDJ junctions. The similarity of naive, central memory and Treg TCRB repertoires appeared greater among patients than among healthy donors.

Germline CDR1 is LGHNA and CDR2 is YSLEER. The CDR3 runs to 15 residues. V gave up 1 base and J gave up 5 bases, with 15 bases separating them. Sequenced material: central memory CD4+ T cells from blood. This clonotype was sampled from a man aged 25-45 years in good health. This rearrangement joins TRBV4-3 to TRBJ2-7, with D possibly being TRBD1 (6 bases). Written as DNA, the CDR3 is TGCGCCAGCAGCCAAGGCCGGCAGGGGTATAACGAGCAGTACTTC. Translation gives CASSQGRQGYNEQYF.